This T cell receptor (beta chain) derives from a study of radiotherapy plus CTLA-4 blockade in lung cancer. About this clone itself: Its antigen is currently unknown.

Profiled with immunoSEQ multiplex PCR; TCRdb holds only in-frame clones, not every one. This sample has around 45,000 clones; 60% to 70% occur once, and the top ten carry around a quarter. CDR3 length: 12 amino acids. Germline CDR1 reads LNHDA; CDR2 reads SQIVND (reference sequence). V lost 3 bases and J 8 bases, leaving 10 bases between the germline ends. In chemo-refractory metastatic non-small-cell lung cancer, patients got ipilimumab CTLA-4 blockade together with focal radiation. Study-wide points: After treatment with radiotherapy plus ipilimumab, TCR clones that came from the tumor expanded in blood.

The genes are TRBV19 and TRBJ1-2, with D unclear. The source is a human donor with non-small cell lung cancer who had a partial response to radiotherapy plus ipilimumab. Sequenced here: peripheral blood, sampled from a patient treated with radiotherapy plus ipilimumab. The CDR3 loop reads CASSISGRGYTF. As DNA, the CDR3 is TGTGCCAGTAGTATTTCTGGGCGAGGCTACACCTTC.